Shown below are 11 T cell receptor beta chains from a single sample sequenced in a study of T cells after yellow fever vaccination. A single record per CDR3 protein comes from TCRdb applying MiXCR to the 5' RACE reads. The sample has approximately 250,000 distinct CDR3 sequences, about 3.7% seen once. Sample: PBMCs, taken 15 days after the yellow fever booster vaccination. These receptors were collected from a man younger than 35 who received the YFV17D yellow fever vaccine.

This clonotype was found many times. V and J are TRBV12-3 or TRBV12-4 and TRBJ2-5; perhaps TRBD1 as D (7 bases). The CDR3 totals 14 residues. Trimming removed 6 bases at V and 2 bases at J, with 13 bases between. The CDR3 coding sequence is TGTGCCAGCAGGCGGGACAGTACTCAAGAGACCCAGTACTTC. Translated, it gives CASRRDSTQETQYF.

In the case of this clonotype: A read error may be the cause here, since a much bigger clone is one base away. The chain couples TRBV6-5 to TRBJ2-1, with 7 bases aligning to TRBD2. The CDR3 totals 15 residues. Looked up from germline, CDR1 is MNHEY and CDR2 is SVGAGI. Trimming removed 9 bases from V and 4 bases from J; junction bases left unmatched: 12. The CDR3 DNA reads as TGTGCCAGTGGGGGGGGGAGGTCCCATTACAATGAGCAGTTCTTC. Its protein is CASGGGRSHYNEQFF.

The sample holds many counts of this clonotype. Relative to the germline gene, one junction end is altered; a read error may explain this. This sequence joins TRBV27 and TRBJ1-1; 10 nucleotides match TRBD1. The CDR3 runs to 15 residues. The V gene's germline CDR1 is MNHEY and CDR2 SMNVEV (reference sequence). This CDR3 reads CASSYYQTGGTEAFF. CDR3 nucleotides: TGTGCCAGCAGTTACTATCAGACAGGGGGCACTGAAGCCTTCTTT.

This clonotype was seen at least ten times. The chain joins TRBV4-3 to TRBJ2-3, with TRBD2 matching over 12 bases. Germline CDR1 reads LGHNA; CDR2 reads YSLEER. Trimming removed 4 bases from V and 4 bases from J; junction bases left unmatched: 3. There are 15 residues in the CDR3. CDR3 residues: CASSRTSGAPDTQYF. The DNA for the CDR3 is TGCGCCAGCAGCCGGACTAGCGGGGCCCCAGATACGCAGTATTTT.

This clonotype was detected many times. The chain employs TRBV9 and TRBJ2-1; TRBD2 aligns across 16 bases. The length of the CDR3 is 19 residues. Germline CDR1 is SGDLS and CDR2 is YYNGEE. The V segment lost 3 bases and the J segment 1 base; nucleotides outside the gene matches: 7. The CDR3 nucleotides read TGTGCCAGCAGCGGAGAGGGACTAGCGGGGGGGCATTCCTACAATGAGCAGTTCTTC. The encoded protein is CASSGEGLAGGHSYNEQFF.

There are many counts of this clonotype. The chain carries TRBV3-1 and TRBJ2-5; the D gene could be TRBD1 or TRBD2 (5 bases each). The V gene lost 6 bases and the J gene lost 3 bases, with 11 bases spanning the gap. The germline V gene encodes CDR1 LGHDT and CDR2 YNNKEL (reference sequence). The CDR3 contains 13 residues. The CDR3, as DNA: TGTGCCAGCAGGCTCCGAGGGGAAGAGACCCAGTACTTC. Its protein product is CASRLRGEETQYF.

This clonotype was seen at least ten times. The chain uses TRBV20-1 and TRBJ2-1; a possible D gene is TRBD2 (7 bases). CDR1 is DFQATT and CDR2 is SNEGSKA in the germline V gene (reference sequence). The CDR3 totals 15 residues. Trimming removed 6 bases from V and 4 bases from J, with 19 bases in between. DNA for the CDR3: TGCAGTGCCCCCGGGGGCGGGGGTAGGTACAATGAGCAGTTCTTC. Amino acids: CSAPGGGGRYNEQFF.

This clonotype was counted many times. The chain links TRBV2 to TRBJ2-7; no clear D gene. Per germline, CDR1 SNHLY and CDR2 FYNNEI. The CDR3 has 9 residues. CDR3 nucleotide sequence: TGTGCCAGCAGTCCTGGACCCGCGGTT. Amino acids: CASSPGPAV.

The chain employs TRBV10-2 and TRBJ2-1, with D unresolved. From germline, CDR1 is WSHSY and CDR2 SAAADI. This CDR3 contains 12 residues. V lost 6 bases to trimming and J lost 3 bases, with 6 bases between them. CDR3 sequence reads: CASRVGYNEQFF. The CDR3 bases are TGCGCCAGCAGAGTCGGCTACAATGAGCAGTTCTTC.

This clonotype was seen at least ten times. This chain joins TRBV7-6 and TRBJ2-5; the match to TRBD2 covers 12 bases. V trimming: 0 bases; J trimming: 1 base; junction bases outside the gene matches: 6. Germline values: CDR1 SGHVS, CDR2 FNYEAQ. The CDR3 has 18 amino acids. The CDR3 sequence: CASSLAPLLAGGQETQYF. CDR3 DNA: TGTGCCAGCAGCTTAGCGCCCCTACTAGCGGGGGGCCAAGAGACCCAGTACTTC.

The sample holds many counts of this clonotype. The chain links TRBV20-1 to TRBJ2-3; 12 bases fit TRBD2. The ends lost 0 bases at V and 7 bases at J; junction bases unmatched: 11. CDR1 and CDR2 (germline): DFQATT, SNEGSKA (reference sequence). The CDR3 spans 17 residues. The CDR3 sequence is CSARDWRLAGARNTQYF. The DNA for the CDR3 is TGCAGTGCTAGAGATTGGCGACTAGCGGGGGCTAGGAATACGCAGTATTTT.